These 11 T cell receptor beta chains originate from one sample sequenced in a study of T cells in Graves' hyperthyroidism and ophthalmopathy. What was amplified from RNA transcripts were TCR beta CDR3 regions. A set of HTBI primers served as the primers for a first-round RT-PCR of the TCR CDR3. TCRdb passed the multiplex PCR reads through MiXCR, listing each CDR3 protein once. Among about 380,000 distinct CDR3 sequences, approximately 13% were seen once, and the ten largest hold less than 25%. Sequences were obtained from blood. These receptor sequences come from a man aged 25 to 45 with Graves' hyperthyroidism that later progressed to Graves' ophthalmopathy.

This clonotype occurred many times. This CDR3 reads CASSLGDREREKLFF. The DNA of the CDR3 is TGCGCCAGCAGCTTGGGGGACAGGGAGCGAGAAAAACTGTTTTTT. The chain uses TRBV5-1 and TRBJ1-4, with 9 bases that match TRBD1. J lost 8 bases, V lost 0 bases, and 5 bases had no gene match. This CDR3 contains 15 residues. Germline V CDR1 and CDR2: SGHRS, YFSETQ.

This clonotype was found many times. The chain uses TRBV6-1 and TRBJ1-5; D is uncertain. The V and J ends lost 7 bases and 3 bases respectively, with 10 bases between them. The CDR3 runs 13 residues. Germline V gene data show CDR1 as MNHNS and CDR2 as SASEGT. Here the CDR3 reads CASTTRTNQPQHF. The CDR3 coding sequence is TGTGCCAGCACCACACGGACCAATCAGCCCCAGCATTTT.

This clonotype showed up many times. V and J are TRBV20-1 and TRBJ1-1; 7 nucleotides line up with TRBD1. The V segment lost 3 bases and the J segment 1 base; nucleotides outside the gene matches: 5. The CDR3 contains 14 residues. CDR1 is DFQATT and CDR2 is SNEGSKA in the germline V gene (reference sequence). CDR3 sequence: CSARDRTKNTEAFF. The CDR3 coding sequence is TGCAGTGCTAGGGACAGGACGAAGAACACTGAAGCTTTCTTT.

The gene calls are TRBV3-1 and TRBJ1-1; D ambiguous. Germline-derived CDR1 and CDR2 are LGHDT and YNNKEL (reference sequence). The V gene lost 1 base and the J gene lost 10 bases, with 13 bases spanning the gap. This CDR3 has 13 residues. CDR3 in amino acids: CASSQGQPEGAFF. CDR3 nucleotides: TGTGCCAGCAGCCAAGGGCAACCCGAAGGAGCTTTCTTT.

This clonotype came up a few times. The CDR3 sequence is CASSQAQGGTDTQYF. CDR3 nucleotide sequence: TGTGCCAGCAGCCAAGCCCAGGGGGGCACAGATACGCAGTATTTT. The chain couples TRBV3-1 to TRBJ2-3; 7 nucleotides agree with TRBD1. The trim removed 1 base at V and 1 base at J, leaving 2 bases unmatched. Germline V lookup: CDR1 LGHDT, CDR2 YNNKEL (reference sequence). This CDR3 is 15 amino acids long.

This clonotype was found a few times. The junction and the germline gene differ at one end; a read error may be behind it. This sequence joins TRBV7-2 and TRBJ1-2, with TRBD1 matching over 7 bases. Germline values: CDR1 SGHTA, CDR2 FQGNSA. The CDR3 runs to 15 residues. The CDR3 sequence: CASSLHRTGDYGYTF. CDR3 DNA sequence: TGCGCCAGCAGCCTACACCGCACAGGGGACTATGGCTACACCTTC.

The chain links TRBV7-2 to TRBJ2-5; no definite D call. The CDR3 runs 14 residues. The V gene's germline CDR1 is SGHTA and CDR2 FQGNSA. Trimming removed 2 bases at V and 1 base at J, with 8 bases between. In nucleotides, the CDR3 is TGTGCCAGCAGCTTACTGACACCCCAAGAGACCCAGTACTTC. It codes for CASSLLTPQETQYF.

This clonotype was seen at least ten times. The J gene is TRBJ1-5, the V gene TRBV20-1, with TRBD1 matching 8 bases. The CDR3 loop spans 12 amino acids. V shed 7 bases, J shed 11 bases, and the junction held 10 bases outside the gene matches. The germline V gene has CDR1 DFQATT and CDR2 SNEGSKA (reference sequence). The CDR3: CSGGQGLGTQHF. The CDR3, as DNA: TGCAGTGGCGGACAGGGATTGGGGACCCAGCATTTT.

The rearrangement uses TRBV19 and TRBJ1-5; 10 bases map to TRBD1. Trimming cost V 5 bases and J 4 bases; bases outside gene matches: 11. CDR1 LNHDA and CDR2 SQIVND come from the germline V gene (reference sequence). This CDR3 region has 17 residues. The CDR3 sequence is CASSPRPDRGTNQPQHF. The CDR3 bases are TGTGCCAGTAGTCCTCGACCGGACAGGGGGACGAATCAGCCCCAGCATTTT.

Concerning this clonotype itself: This may be a read error: a much more frequent sequence differs by one nucleotide. The chain uses TRBV12-3 or TRBV12-4 and TRBJ1-2, with D perhaps TRBD1 (5 bases). This CDR3 region has 13 residues. With 8 bases removed from V and 6 bases from J, the gap between germline ends came to 16 bases. The CDR3 DNA is TGTGCCAGCGGTTCCCGGCGGGGGAATGGCTACACCTTC. Residues: CASGSRRGNGYTF.

The CDR3 sequence is CSAKGRRTDYYGYTF. The CDR3 DNA sequence: TGCAGTGCGAAGGGGAGGCGGACGGACTATTATGGCTACACCTTC. The chain has TRBV20-1 and TRBJ1-2, with D tentatively TRBD1 (5 bases). The CDR3 is made up of 15 amino acids. With 6 bases removed from V and 5 bases from J, the gap between germline ends came to 22 bases. CDR1 and CDR2 from the germline V gene are DFQATT and SNEGSKA (reference sequence).